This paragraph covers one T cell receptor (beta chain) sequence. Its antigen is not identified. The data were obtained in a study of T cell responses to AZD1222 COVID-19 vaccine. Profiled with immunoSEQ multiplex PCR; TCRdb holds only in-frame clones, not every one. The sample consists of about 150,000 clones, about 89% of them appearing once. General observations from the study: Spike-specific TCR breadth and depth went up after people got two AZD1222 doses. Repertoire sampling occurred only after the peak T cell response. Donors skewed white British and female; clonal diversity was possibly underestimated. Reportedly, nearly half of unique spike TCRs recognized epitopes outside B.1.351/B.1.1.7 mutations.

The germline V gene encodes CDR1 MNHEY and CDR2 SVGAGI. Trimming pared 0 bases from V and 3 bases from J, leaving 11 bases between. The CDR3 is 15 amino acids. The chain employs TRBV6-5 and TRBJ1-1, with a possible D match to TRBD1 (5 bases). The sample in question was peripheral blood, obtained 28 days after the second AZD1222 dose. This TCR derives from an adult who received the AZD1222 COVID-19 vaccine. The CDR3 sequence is CASSYSSGLHTEAFF. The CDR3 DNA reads TGTGCCAGCAGTTACTCGTCAGGGCTGCACACTGAAGCTTTCTTT.